The rows below give T cell receptor beta chains drawn from one sample of a study of shared clonotypes between healthy human individuals. Data came from immunoSEQ multiplex PCR; TCRdb stores just in-frame clones and leaves some out. The sample comprises around 1.9 million clones, over 85% of which are singletons, and 1.5% to 2% rests with the top ten. Sequenced input: naive CD8+ T cells from PBMCs. These receptors were collected from a man between 18 and 29 years old in good health. Some clones in this sample may be carry-over from other donors' samples. Each CDR3 is given with its conserved first and last residue. D genes are given only for firm matches. A row's size may be missing; if present it is once, few, many or a size class.

clone size	V gene	J gene	D gene	CDR3 protein	CDR3 DNA
.	TRBV28	TRBJ2-1	.	CASTGGNYNEQFF	TGTGCCAGCACCGGAGGCAATTACAATGAGCAGTTCTTC
.	TRBV4-1	TRBJ2-3	.	CATREAATDTQYF	TGCGCCACAAGAGAGGCGGCCACAGATACGCAGTATTTT
few	TRBV28	TRBJ2-1	.	CASRDNEQFF	TGTGCCAGCAGGGACAATGAGCAGTTCTTC
.	TRBV7-9	TRBJ2-1	.	CASSPRQASFYNEQFF	TGTGCCAGCAGCCCCCGACAGGCCTCTTTCTACAATGAGCAGTTCTTC
.	TRBV5-1	TRBJ2-7	.	CASSHTPGSSYEQYF	TGCGCCAGCAGCCATACACCCGGGAGCTCCTACGAGCAGTACTTC
once	TRBV11-3	TRBJ2-1	TRBD2	CASSPLGGGPNEQFF	TGTGCCAGCAGCCCGCTCGGGGGGGGGCCGAATGAGCAGTTCTTC
.	TRBV28	TRBJ2-7	.	CASSLYLGQSPYEQYF	TGTGCCAGCAGTTTATACCTCGGACAGTCCCCTTACGAGCAGTACTTC
.	TRBV7-3	TRBJ2-2	.	CASSEGTGELFF	TGTGCCAGCAGTGAGGGGACCGGGGAGCTGTTTTTT
.	TRBV2	TRBJ2-1	TRBD2	CASSRTSGNPEQFF	TGTGCCAGCAGTCGGACTAGCGGGAATCCCGAGCAGTTCTTC
.	TRBV18	TRBJ2-3	.	CASSPLIADIPEGPDTQYF	TGTGCCAGCTCACCATTAATAGCGGATATCCCGGAGGGGCCAGATACGCAGTATTTT
.	TRBV7-9	TRBJ2-1	.	CASSLPSTGGTYNEQFF	TGTGCCAGCAGCTTACCGTCGACTGGCGGTACCTACAATGAGCAGTTCTTC
.	TRBV11-2	TRBJ2-3	.	CASSYQADTQYF	TGTGCCAGCAGCTACCAGGCAGATACGCAGTATTTT
.	TRBV7-8	TRBJ1-5	.	CASSNRVDNQPQHF	TGTGCCAGCAGCAATCGGGTCGATAATCAGCCCCAGCATTTT
.	TRBV7-9	TRBJ2-7	TRBD2	CASSLSGGFYEQYF	TGTGCCAGCAGCTTATCCGGGGGGTTCTACGAGCAGTACTTC
.	TRBV6-1	TRBJ1-4	TRBD1	CASRDLDRGSEKLFF	TGTGCCAGCCGAGATTTGGACAGGGGAAGCGAAAAACTGTTTTTT
.	TRBV5-3	TRBJ1-5	.	CARSHITQGFFRLGNQPQHF	TGTGCCAGAAGCCACATTACCCAGGGGTTCTTTAGATTAGGCAATCAGCCCCAGCATTTT
.	TRBV7-9	TRBJ1-1	TRBD1	CASSPRTGWATEAFF	TGTGCCAGCAGCCCCCGGACAGGGTGGGCCACTGAAGCTTTCTTT
.	TRBV4-2	TRBJ1-4	.	CASSQEGLYVAREKLFF	TGTGCCAGCAGCCAAGAGGGACTTTATGTCGCGCGGGAAAAACTGTTTTTT
.	TRBV19	TRBJ2-2	.	CASSIVGAGKGSAGELFF	TGTGCCAGTAGTATAGTCGGGGCAGGGAAGGGTTCAGCAGGGGAGCTGTTTTTT
.	TRBV10-3	TRBJ1-1	TRBD1	CATTGTGGTEAFF	TGTGCCACCACCGGGACAGGGGGCACTGAAGCTTTCTTT
.	TRBV9	TRBJ2-2	.	CASSPPMVGLHTGELFF	TGTGCCAGCAGCCCCCCGATGGTAGGGCTACACACCGGGGAGCTGTTTTTT
once	TRBV9	TRBJ2-6	TRBD1	CASSGQTGADSGANVLTF	TGTGCCAGCAGCGGACAAACAGGGGCCGACTCTGGGGCCAACGTCCTGACTTTC
.	TRBV28	TRBJ2-5	.	CASSLWGQKETQYF	TGTGCCAGCAGTTTATGGGGACAAAAAGAGACCCAGTACTTC
.	TRBV4-3	TRBJ2-2	.	CASSRLQAGLRNTGELFF	TGCGCCAGCAGCCGACTGCAGGCAGGGCTGCGGAACACCGGGGAGCTGTTTTTT
.	TRBV9	TRBJ2-7	TRBD2	CASSATSGVSYEQYF	TGTGCCAGCAGCGCAACTAGCGGGGTCTCCTACGAGCAGTACTTC
once	TRBV21-1	TRBJ2-2	.	CASSELGTSGRLGTGELFF	TGTGCCAGCAGCGAACTAGGGACTAGCGGGAGGTTGGGCACCGGGGAGCTGTTTTTT
.	TRBV11-2	TRBJ1-1	.	CASSLSSGQHTDTEAFF	TGTGCCAGCAGCTTAAGCTCGGGGCAACATACGGACACTGAAGCTTTCTTT
.	TRBV7-6	TRBJ2-2	TRBD2	CASSMGLAGESTGELFF	TGTGCCAGCAGCATGGGACTAGCGGGAGAAAGCACCGGGGAGCTGTTTTTT
.	TRBV7-3	TRBJ1-1	TRBD1	CASSLTGRGSSEAFF	TGTGCCAGCAGCTTAACGGGCAGGGGGTCGTCTGAAGCTTTCTTT
.	TRBV28	TRBJ2-5	TRBD1	CASSLGTGLAETQYF	TGTGCCAGCAGTTTGGGGACAGGGCTTGCGGAGACCCAGTACTTC
.	TRBV10-3	TRBJ2-5	TRBD2	CAISDPGLAGRETQYF	TGTGCCATCAGTGACCCCGGACTAGCGGGACGGGAGACCCAGTACTTC
.	TRBV7-9	TRBJ1-5	.	CASSYPGQPQHF	TGTGCCAGCAGCTATCCGGGGCAGCCCCAGCATTTT
.	TRBV16	TRBJ1-2	.	CASSQSGGPYGYTF	TGTGCCAGCAGCCAATCGGGGGGACCCTATGGCTACACCTTC
.	TRBV5-1	TRBJ1-4	.	CATDSSGGATNEKLFF	TGCGCCACCGATTCGAGCGGGGGCGCAACTAATGAAAAACTGTTTTTT
.	TRBV6-1	TRBJ2-1	TRBD2	CASSLSSGRLNEQFF	TGTGCCAGCAGCCTATCTAGCGGGAGGTTGAATGAGCAGTTCTTC
.	TRBV9	TRBJ2-7	.	CASSAADWGYEQYF	TGTGCCAGCAGCGCAGCCGATTGGGGCTACGAGCAGTACTTC
.	TRBV5-1	TRBJ2-2	TRBD2	CASSFLAGGPGELFF	TGCGCCAGCAGCTTTCTAGCGGGAGGGCCCGGGGAGCTGTTTTTT
.	TRBV27	TRBJ2-7	TRBD2	CASRTSGTYEQYF	TGTGCCAGCCGTACTAGCGGAACCTACGAGCAGTACTTC
.	TRBV6-6	TRBJ1-2	.	CASSYEGNGYTF	TGTGCCAGCAGTTACGAAGGGAATGGCTACACCTTC
.	TRBV15	TRBJ2-5	TRBD2	CATSRGGGHQETQYF	TGTGCCACCAGCAGGGGGGGAGGGCACCAAGAGACCCAGTACTTC
.	TRBV29-1	TRBJ2-2	.	CSVEGLPNTGELFF	TGCAGCGTTGAGGGACTTCCCAACACCGGGGAGCTGTTTTTT
.	TRBV2	TRBJ2-3	.	CASLDRFTDTQYF	TGTGCCAGCTTAGACAGGTTCACAGATACGCAGTATTTT
.	TRBV7-9	TRBJ2-7	.	CASSLGDSEQYF	TGTGCCAGCAGCTTAGGGGATTCCGAGCAGTACTTC
.	TRBV11-2	TRBJ2-3	TRBD1	CASSLGQGMSDTQYF	TGTGCCAGCAGCCTCGGACAGGGGATGTCAGATACGCAGTATTTT
.	TRBV18	TRBJ2-7	.	CASSTQKREQYF	TGTGCCAGCTCAACTCAGAAGAGGGAGCAGTACTTC
.	TRBV11-2	TRBJ1-1	.	CASSYIDGKQF	TGTGCCAGCAGCTATATCGACGGAAAACAATTT
.	TRBV27	TRBJ2-7	.	CASSLLSRAYEQYF	TGTGCCAGCAGTTTATTATCCAGGGCCTACGAGCAGTACTTC
.	TRBV11-2	TRBJ2-1	.	CASSSGRQGYYNEQFF	TGTGCCAGCAGCTCCGGAAGGCAGGGGTACTACAATGAGCAGTTCTTC
once	TRBV4-1	TRBJ2-6	.	CASSQDGPGGGANVLTF	TGCGCCAGCAGCCAAGATGGCCCCGGGGGTGGGGCCAACGTCCTGACTTTC
.	TRBV7-9	TRBJ2-1	TRBD2	CASSLVTSPYNEQFF	TGTGCCAGCAGCTTAGTGACTAGCCCCTACAATGAGCAGTTCTTC